This T cell receptor beta chain was identified during a study of identical twins (dated by TCRdb to about 2016). Regarding the complete study: The study deep-sequenced TCR alpha and beta repertoires from monozygotic twins, unrelated adults of various ages and cord blood to test whether fetal clonotypes persist. To rule out contamination, the twin experiments were replicated at different times with different library preparation protocols.

The library came from 5' RACE. The listed sequencing device is Illumina HiSeq 2000. A universal primer binding site was added through template switching, and the final cDNA carried a unique molecular identifier so that TCR cDNA molecules could be counted accurately. First-strand cDNA for TCR alpha and beta chains was synthesized from specific primers in the conserved constant-segment region. To control for contamination, every cDNA library carried two barcodes: a SMART-Mk sample barcode plus Illumina barcodes. TruSeq adapter sequences, together with Illumina sample barcodes, were added in two successive PCR steps. Sequencing of the TCR alpha and beta cDNA libraries was done on the Illumina HiSeq platform using custom primers. Per the original workflow: MiGEC was used to process raw reads and extract unique molecular identifiers, and MiXCR was used to find CDR3 positions. For each individual, recombination models were inferred using an EM algorithm with the repgenHMM and IGoR tools. The tcR package in R was used for shared clonotype analysis, with sharing normalized by the product of cloneset sizes. Out-of-frame nonproductive sequences were analyzed to study raw recombination free of thymic and clonal selection effects. TCRdb cleaned the public reads at Q25 with fastp, built clones with MiXCR and kept in-frame beta chains. CDR3 protein sequences are deduplicated, and each keeps its most common genes and DNA. TCRdb's processing, not the authors' own work, is the source of the V and J calls. This sample lists about 660,000 distinct CDR3 sequences; over 8.5% were detected once. The top ten clonotypes cover around 0.98% of the sample.

Results and caveats for the whole study, not just this receptor: In beta out-of-frame sequences, excess twin sharing was weaker, because having fewer shared sequences lowered the signal-to-noise ratio. Fewer insertions were carried by abundant cord blood beta clonotypes; a weaker similar trend was observed in young adult naive repertoires, while no such trend was observed in memory repertoires. Out-of-frame TCR alpha sharing in monozygotic twins was systematically underestimated by recombination models, whereas sharing between unrelated individuals was in agreement with the recombination models. Because the same donors could not be followed over many years, the conclusions depended on cross-sectional statistical analysis. Zero-insertion analyses could be partly confounded by invariant T cells such as MAIT and iNKT, although diverse VJ usage argued against such confounding for most clonotypes. Compared with coincidental sharing between unrelated individuals, out-of-frame TCR alpha sequences shared between twins showed an excess of sequences with low generation probability.

All donors were healthy Caucasians. Three pairs of female monozygotic twins, all aged 18 to 29 years, made up the twin cohort. RNA for TCR libraries was isolated from peripheral blood mononuclear cells. The V and J ends are trimmed by 0 bases and 4 bases, leaving 16 bases between them. The germline V gene supplies CDR1 SGDLS and CDR2 YYNGEE. Including cysteine and phenylalanine, the CDR3 has 17 amino acids. Solely the CDR3 DNA is kept, with 51 bases framed from the first base. Turning to this clonotype: Its antigen specificity is not known. Per-nucleotide qualities are absent, and no much larger clonotype sits a single base away.

The same data also contributed to another study, on yellow fever vaccine responses in identical twins. The second paper states: According to the authors, the vaccine-induced T cell response in identical twins seemed to be partly convergent and partly specific to each individual. In identical twins, the study followed T cell clones that responded to the vaccine with precision.

This receptor was identified in a woman younger than 30 in good health. The sample consisted of PBMCs. The sequence links TRBV9 to TRBJ2-2, with a weak D call of TRBD2 (7 bases match). CDR3 protein: CASSVARGGAITGELFF. The nucleotide sequence reads TGTGCCAGCAGCGTAGCTCGTGGGGGGGCCATCACCGGGGAGCTGTTTTTT.